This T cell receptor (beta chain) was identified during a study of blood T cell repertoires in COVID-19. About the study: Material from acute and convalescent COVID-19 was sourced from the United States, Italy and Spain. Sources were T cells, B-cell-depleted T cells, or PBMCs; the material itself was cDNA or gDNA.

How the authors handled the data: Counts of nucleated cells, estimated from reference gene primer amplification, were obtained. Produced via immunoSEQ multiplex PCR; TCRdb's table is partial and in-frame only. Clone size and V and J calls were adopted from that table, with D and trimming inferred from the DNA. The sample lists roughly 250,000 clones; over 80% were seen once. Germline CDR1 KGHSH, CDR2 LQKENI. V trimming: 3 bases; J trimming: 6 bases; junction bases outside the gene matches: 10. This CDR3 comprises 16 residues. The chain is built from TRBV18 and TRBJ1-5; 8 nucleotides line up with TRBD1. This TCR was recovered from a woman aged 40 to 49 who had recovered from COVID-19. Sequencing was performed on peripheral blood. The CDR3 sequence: CASSPTVDRGAQPQHF. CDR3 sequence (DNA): TGTGCCAGCTCACCGACCGTCGACAGGGGCGCTCAGCCCCAGCATTTT.